Shown below are 3 T cell receptor beta chains from a single sample sequenced in a study of cytomegalovirus exposure and HLA in healthy donors. Vbeta (60) and Jbeta (13) primers were used in the PCR. TCRdb's table, derived via immunoSEQ multiplex PCR, lists solely in-frame clones and lacks some. This repertoire comprises more than 70,000 clones; its ten largest clones make up around 1.6%. Input material: PBMCs. Every receptor here comes from an older woman in good health and CMV-seronegative.

V is TRBV2 and J is TRBJ2-7; 10 bases line up with TRBD1. The CDR3 loop spans 12 amino acids. CDR1 and CDR2 from the germline V gene are SNHLY and FYNNEI. V lost 6 bases and J lost 9; bases outside the gene matches: 5. The CDR3 nucleotides read TGTGCCAGCAGGCGACAGGGGGCGATGCAGTACTTC. It translates to CASRRQGAMQYF. Filled out from reference TRBV2 and TRBJ2-7, the complete variable domain reads EPEVTQTPSHQVTQMGQEVILRCVPISNHLYFYWYRQILGQKVEFLVSFYNNEISEKSEIFDDQFSVERPDGSNFTLKIRSTKLEDSAMYFCASRRQGAMQYFGPGTRLTVT.

V and J are TRBV28 and TRBJ2-1, with 11 bases matching TRBD2. After removal of 2 bases from V and 1 base from J, the junction contained 19 bases not matched to a gene. This CDR3 comprises 22 residues. Germline V gene sequence: CDR1 MDHEN, CDR2 SYDVKM. CDR3 residues: CASSLAGQGLGLADLSYNEQFF. Written as DNA, the CDR3 is TGTGCCAGCAGTTTAGCGGGACAGGGTCTGGGACTAGCGGACCTTTCCTACAATGAGCAGTTCTTC.

This chain uses TRBV10-3 with TRBJ1-1; D is undetermined. Germline V gene lookup returns CDR1 ENHRY and CDR2 SYGVKD. Trimming pared 3 bases from V and 2 bases from J, leaving 10 bases between. The CDR3 runs to 14 residues. CDR3 loop: CAISEGEANTEAFF. The CDR3 bases are TGTGCCATCAGTGAAGGTGAGGCAAACACTGAAGCTTTCTTT.